Reported below is one TCR beta chain. Its antigen target is currently unknown. Base qualities are missing; no much larger clone stands one base away. This sample is drawn from a study of CD8+ T cells in alopecia areata (dated by TCRdb to 2016 to 2019). Concerning the study at large: Treated patients were enrolled in an open-label pilot trial of oral tofacitinib at 5 to 10 mg twice daily for moderate-to-severe alopecia areata. Patients received tofacitinib for 6 to 18 months and were then followed off drug for 6 months to check for delayed response and recurrence. To study T cell clonal expansion in alopecia areata, the researchers applied high-throughput TCRbeta sequencing to both the C3H/HeJ mouse model and human patients. Scalp tissue and sorted CD4+ and CD8+ peripheral blood T cells from patchy and totalis/universalis alopecia areata patients and from healthy controls were covered by human TCRbeta sequencing. Tofacitinib-treated patients had biopsies at baseline and at 4 and 24 weeks of treatment, with a later scalp biopsy in several patients. Scalp clonality was compared among normal scalp (n=4), patchy alopecia areata scalp (n=8), and alopecia totalis/universalis scalp (n=8). RNA was extracted with the PAXgene miRNA kit for fixed scalp, the miRNeasy kit for PBMCs, and the RNeasy kit for mouse skin. Amplification of TCRbeta CDR3 regions was done by immunoSEQ multiplex PCR using 35 Vbeta forward primers and 13 Jbeta reverse primers.

The CDR3 holds 14 amino acids from the cysteine to the phenylalanine. Only the CDR3 part of the read is kept: 42 bases, read in frame from the first base. At the junction V is shortened by 10 bases and J by 0 bases; bases outside the gene matches: 8. The CDR1 and CDR2 encoded by the germline V gene are SGDLS and YYNGEE. Study-wide conclusions, independent of this receptor: Compared with normal scalp, lesional scalp had higher clonality and more expanded CD8+ clones, particularly in alopecia totalis/universalis, a pattern that suggests antigenic drive. Shared TCR sequences between patients were less evident than in mice, which may be partly attributable to HLA diversity in the patient population. Unlike mouse skin, where gammadelta T cells dominate, normal human skin contains resident alphabeta T cells that get sequenced too, which complicates analysis of the scalp TCR repertoire.

The library was generated by the immunoSEQ multiplex PCR assay. RNA was extracted from all samples and reverse transcribed into cDNA as template for TCR sequencing. SuperScript III was used to make first-strand cDNA, primed with a 2:1 mix of oligo-dT and random hexamers. A synthetic immune receptor repertoire was used to measure amplification bias, and any remaining bias was corrected computationally. As for the authors' bioinformatics: Raw reads were preprocessed to remove errors, and CDR3 was defined by IMGT conventions from the conserved cysteine to phenylalanine. To get clonality, Shannon entropy was normalized by log2 of the number of productive unique TCRs and the result was subtracted from 1. CD4 or CD8 identity of scalp clones was inferred by cross-referencing scalp TCRbeta sequences with sorted blood CD4 and CD8 repertoires. TCRdb took over this immuneACCESS table, retaining in-frame rearrangements with V and J assigned. Such tables are incomplete; in checked studies, under half of the missing clones stem from an unresolved V gene, and the remainder is unexplained. V, J and clone size are taken as reported in that table, and D and trimming were inferred from the DNA itself. The sample data list 200,000 to 250,000 clones, and 50% to 70% of these were observed just once. The biggest ten clones account for just over 0.45% of the sample.

The label giving this sample's time point can be read as: baseline before oral tofacitinib. Lesional scalp punch biopsies and peripheral blood were collected from alopecia areata patients. PBMCs were isolated by density centrifugation and stained for CD3, CD4 and CD8, after which CD4+ and CD8+ T cells were sorted on a FACSAria. The V and J genes are TRBV9 and TRBJ2-3, and 7 junction bases match TRBD2. The sequence came from a human donor with alopecia areata. This material consisted of CD4+ T cells sorted from blood, taken at week 0. The nucleotides read TGTGCCTCTCGAGGGAGGGTAAGCACAGATACGCAGTATTTT. This translates into CASRGRVSTDTQYF.